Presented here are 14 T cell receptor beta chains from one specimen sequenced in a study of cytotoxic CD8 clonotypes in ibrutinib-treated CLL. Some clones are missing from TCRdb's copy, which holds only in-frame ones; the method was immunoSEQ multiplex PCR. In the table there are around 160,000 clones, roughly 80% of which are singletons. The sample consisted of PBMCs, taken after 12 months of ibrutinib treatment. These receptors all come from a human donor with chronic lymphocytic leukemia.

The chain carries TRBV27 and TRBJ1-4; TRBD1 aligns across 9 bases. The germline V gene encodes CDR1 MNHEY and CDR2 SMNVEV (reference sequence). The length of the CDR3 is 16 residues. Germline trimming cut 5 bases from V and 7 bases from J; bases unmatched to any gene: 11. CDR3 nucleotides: TGTGCCAGCAGTCCATGGACAGGGGTAAGAGGTGAAAAACTGTTTTTT. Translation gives CASSPWTGVRGEKLFF.

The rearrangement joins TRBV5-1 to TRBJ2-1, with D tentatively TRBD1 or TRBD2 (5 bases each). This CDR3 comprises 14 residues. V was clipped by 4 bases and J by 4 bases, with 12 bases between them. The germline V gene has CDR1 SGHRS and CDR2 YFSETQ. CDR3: CASSTGTVYNEQFF. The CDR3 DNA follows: TGCGCCAGCAGCACTGGGACGGTTTACAATGAGCAGTTCTTC.

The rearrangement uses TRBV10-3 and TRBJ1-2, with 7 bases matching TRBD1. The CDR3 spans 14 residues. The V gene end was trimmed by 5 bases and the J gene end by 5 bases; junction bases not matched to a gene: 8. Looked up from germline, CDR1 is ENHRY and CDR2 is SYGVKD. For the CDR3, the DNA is TGTGCCATCAGTTTTGACAGGGTTGCATATGGCTACACCTTC. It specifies CAISFDRVAYGYTF.

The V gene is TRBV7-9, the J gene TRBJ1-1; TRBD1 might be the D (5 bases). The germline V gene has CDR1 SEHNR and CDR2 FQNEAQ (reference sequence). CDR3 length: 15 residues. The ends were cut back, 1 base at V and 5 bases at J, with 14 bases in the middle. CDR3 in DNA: TGTGCCAGCAGCTTAGGCGGGGGAGCGCGGACTGAAGCTTTCTTT. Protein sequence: CASSLGGGARTEAFF.

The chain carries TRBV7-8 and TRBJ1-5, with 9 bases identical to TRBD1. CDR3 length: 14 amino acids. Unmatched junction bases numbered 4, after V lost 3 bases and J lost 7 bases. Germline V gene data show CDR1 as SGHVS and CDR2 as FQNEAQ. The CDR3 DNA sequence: TGTGCCAGCAGCTTTCGACAGGGGGACCAGCCCCAGCATTTT. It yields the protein CASSFRQGDQPQHF.

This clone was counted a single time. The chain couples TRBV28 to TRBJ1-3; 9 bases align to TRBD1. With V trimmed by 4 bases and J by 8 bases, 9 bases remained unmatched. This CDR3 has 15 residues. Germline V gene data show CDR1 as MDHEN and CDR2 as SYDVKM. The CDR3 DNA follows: TGTGCCAGCAGTTCCCACGGACAGGGGTCGGACACCATATATTTT. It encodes CASSSHGQGSDTIYF.

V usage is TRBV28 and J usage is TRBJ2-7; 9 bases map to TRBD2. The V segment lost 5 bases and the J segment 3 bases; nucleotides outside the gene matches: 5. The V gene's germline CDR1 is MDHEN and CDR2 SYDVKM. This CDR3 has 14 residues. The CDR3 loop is CASSVAGDLYEQYF. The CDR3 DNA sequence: TGTGCCAGCAGTGTAGCGGGGGACCTCTACGAGCAGTACTTC.

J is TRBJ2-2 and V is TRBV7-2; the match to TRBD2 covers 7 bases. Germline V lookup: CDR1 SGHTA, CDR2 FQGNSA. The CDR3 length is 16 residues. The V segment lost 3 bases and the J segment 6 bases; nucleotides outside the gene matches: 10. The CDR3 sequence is CASSFTAGAGSGELFF. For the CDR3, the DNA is TGTGCCAGCAGCTTTACGGCGGGAGCAGGTTCCGGGGAGCTGTTTTTT.

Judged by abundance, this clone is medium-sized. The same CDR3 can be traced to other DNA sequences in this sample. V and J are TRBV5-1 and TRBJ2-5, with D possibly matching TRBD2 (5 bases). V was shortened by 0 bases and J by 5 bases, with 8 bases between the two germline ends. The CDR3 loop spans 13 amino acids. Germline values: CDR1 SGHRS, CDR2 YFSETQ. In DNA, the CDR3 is TGCGCCAGCAGCTTGGATGTAGCGGAGACCCAGTACTTC. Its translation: CASSLDVAETQYF.

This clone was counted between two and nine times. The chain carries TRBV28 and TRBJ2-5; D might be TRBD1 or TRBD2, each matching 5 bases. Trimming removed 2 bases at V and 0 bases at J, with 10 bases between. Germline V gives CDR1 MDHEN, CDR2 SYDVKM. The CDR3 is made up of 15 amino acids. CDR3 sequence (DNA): TGTGCCAGCAGTTTAGAGGGGAACGACCAAGAGACCCAGTACTTC. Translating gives CASSLEGNDQETQYF.

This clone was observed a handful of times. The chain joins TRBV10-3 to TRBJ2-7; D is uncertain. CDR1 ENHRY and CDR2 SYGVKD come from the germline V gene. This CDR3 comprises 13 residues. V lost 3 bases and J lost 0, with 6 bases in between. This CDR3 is CAISDTGSYEQYF. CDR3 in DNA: TGTGCCATCAGTGATACGGGCTCCTACGAGCAGTACTTC.

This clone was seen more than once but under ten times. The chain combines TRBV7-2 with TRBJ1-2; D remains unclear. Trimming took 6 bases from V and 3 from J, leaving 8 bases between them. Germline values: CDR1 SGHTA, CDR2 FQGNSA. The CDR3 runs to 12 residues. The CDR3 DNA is TGTGCCAGCAGTGGCAGCCACTATGGCTACACCTTC. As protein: CASSGSHYGYTF.

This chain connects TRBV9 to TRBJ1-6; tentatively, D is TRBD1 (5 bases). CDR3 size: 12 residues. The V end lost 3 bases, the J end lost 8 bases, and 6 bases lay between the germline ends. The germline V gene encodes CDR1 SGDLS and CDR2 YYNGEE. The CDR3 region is CASSGGDSPLHF. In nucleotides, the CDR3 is TGTGCCAGCAGCGGGGGGGATTCACCCCTCCACTTT.

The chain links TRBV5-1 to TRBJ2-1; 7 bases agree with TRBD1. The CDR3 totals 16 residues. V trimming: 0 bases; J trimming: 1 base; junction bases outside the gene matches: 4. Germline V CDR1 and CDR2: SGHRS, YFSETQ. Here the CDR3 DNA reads TGCGCCAGCAGCTTGGTTGCAGGGGGATCCTACAATGAGCAGTTCTTC. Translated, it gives CASSLVAGGSYNEQFF.